A selection of T cell receptor beta chains follows, all from one sample in a study of T cell changes during pregnancy in multiple sclerosis. TCRdb's copy holds only in-frame clones and misses some; the assay was immunoSEQ multiplex PCR. Found here are fewer than 35,000 clones, about 90% of them singletons; the top ten hold around 2.8%. The sequences come from CD4+ T cells from peripheral blood mononuclear cells, collected in the third trimester of pregnancy. These receptors all come from a female donor in good health, enrolled as a control in a pregnancy study. CDR3s include the opening cysteine and the closing phenylalanine or tryptophan. A D gene is named only where the DNA matches it firmly. Size values are once, few and many counts, or a class for expanded clones, and some rows have none.

cdr3_nt	cdr3_aa	j_call	cdr3_length	v_call	d_call	clone_size
TGCGCCAGCAGCTCCCGGGACAGGGGGCAATACGAGCAGTACTTC	CASSSRDRGQYEQYF	TRBJ2-7	15	TRBV5-1	TRBD1	once
TGTGCCAGCTCACCACGCGCGGCGAACACTGAAGCTTTCTTT	CASSPRAANTEAFF	TRBJ1-1	14	TRBV18	.	.
TGTGCCAGTAGTAATAAGGGCCTAGCGGACTACGAGCAGTACTTC	CASSNKGLADYEQYF	TRBJ2-7	15	TRBV19	TRBD2	.
TGCGCCAGCGGGGGCCAGATGGACGGTGAGCAGTTCTTC	CASGGQMDGEQFF	TRBJ2-1	13	TRBV10-1	.	.
TGTGCCAGCTCACCAAATACGAGACAGGGAGGCGGCTACACCTTC	CASSPNTRQGGGYTF	TRBJ1-2	15	TRBV18	TRBD1	.
TGTGCCAGCACAGTTGACACCGGGGAGCTGTTTTTT	CASTVDTGELFF	TRBJ2-2	12	TRBV6-4	.	.
TGTGCCAGCAGTTTAGGGCAGACCTACGAGCAGTACTTC	CASSLGQTYEQYF	TRBJ2-7	13	TRBV28	.	.
TGTGCCAGCGCGGGCAGGGGGTCTGGGGCCAACGTCCTGACTTTC	CASAGRGSGANVLTF	TRBJ2-6	15	TRBV5-6	TRBD1	once
TGTGCCAGCAGCCCTTACAGGGGCCTTTCCTACAATGAGCAGTTCTTC	CASSPYRGLSYNEQFF	TRBJ2-1	16	TRBV7-8	TRBD1	.
TGTGCCAGCAGTGAAATAGGGGCGGACACTGAAGCTTTCTTT	CASSEIGADTEAFF	TRBJ1-1	14	TRBV6-1	.	.
TGTGCCAGCAGCCATAGCGGGGGGGCGGGTGAGCAGTTCTTC	CASSHSGGAGEQFF	TRBJ2-1	14	TRBV11-2	TRBD2	.
TGTGCCAGCAGTTACGGTCCGGGGGAGAGCACCGGGGAGCTGTTTTTT	CASSYGPGESTGELFF	TRBJ2-2	16	TRBV6-5	.	.
TGTGCCAGCAGCCAATTGGACAGTTTGGGGATGAACACTGAAGCTTTCTTT	CASSQLDSLGMNTEAFF	TRBJ1-1	17	TRBV14	.	.
TGTGCCAGCAGCACCACAGGGGGCCGCACTGAAGCTTTCTTT	CASSTTGGRTEAFF	TRBJ1-1	14	TRBV7-9	TRBD1	.
TGTGCCAGCAGCCAAGCGGGAGCCCTGGGAGAGACCCAGTACTTC	CASSQAGALGETQYF	TRBJ2-5	15	TRBV27	TRBD2	.
TGCGCCAGCAGCTTGGACGGACAGGACCCGAATGAGCAGTTCTTC	CASSLDGQDPNEQFF	TRBJ2-1	15	TRBV5-1	TRBD1	once
TGTGCCATCAGCAACCTAGCGGGGAACACAGATACGCAGTATTTT	CAISNLAGNTDTQYF	TRBJ2-3	15	TRBV10-3	TRBD2	once
TGTGCCAGCAGCCCCAGGGGGCAAGAGACCCAGTACTTC	CASSPRGQETQYF	TRBJ2-5	13	TRBV7-2	TRBD1	.
TGCGCCAGCAGCTGGGGACAGGGGGAGGCTGAAAAACTGTTTTTT	CASSWGQGEAEKLFF	TRBJ1-4	15	TRBV5-1	TRBD1	.
TGTGCCAGCAGCTTGGCTGCGGGCAACACCGGGGAGCTGTTTTTT	CASSLAAGNTGELFF	TRBJ2-2	15	TRBV5-4	.	.
TGTGCCAGCAGTTGGGCATCGCCCTCTGGAAACACCATATATTTT	CASSWASPSGNTIYF	TRBJ1-3	15	TRBV27	.	.
TGTGCCAGCAGCCAAGAGAGGGCCATCGCAGATACGCAGTATTTT	CASSQERAIADTQYF	TRBJ2-3	15	TRBV4-2	.	.
TGTGCCAGCAGCTTATCCCAGGGCACGCAGTATTTT	CASSLSQGTQYF	TRBJ2-3	12	TRBV7-2	.	.
TGCGCCAGCAGCCGTGGGGGCTTAGTTTCTGGGGCCAACGTCCTGACTTTC	CASSRGGLVSGANVLTF	TRBJ2-6	17	TRBV4-1	.	.
TGTGCCAGCTCACCAAGGACAGTCAGCACAGATACGCAGTATTTT	CASSPRTVSTDTQYF	TRBJ2-3	15	TRBV18	.	.
TGTGCCAGCAGATCCCGGGACAGGCCGGGGGACTATGGCTACACCTTC	CASRSRDRPGDYGYTF	TRBJ1-2	16	TRBV28	TRBD1	.
TGTGCCAGCAGCTTAGTAAGAGGGAGCTACAATGAGCAGTTCTTC	CASSLVRGSYNEQFF	TRBJ2-1	15	TRBV7-9	.	.
TGCAGCGTTGTCCAGGGAATGGGTTTTGAGCAGTTCTTC	CSVVQGMGFEQFF	TRBJ2-1	13	TRBV29-1	.	once
TGTGCCAGCACCCCCGGGACAGGTAACTACGAGCAGTACTTC	CASTPGTGNYEQYF	TRBJ2-7	14	TRBV28	TRBD1	.
TGTGCCAGCAGCGTTGATTGGACAGCCAACTATGGCTACACCTTC	CASSVDWTANYGYTF	TRBJ1-2	15	TRBV5-5	.	.
TGTGCCAGCAGCCTGGGACTAGCGGGAGGCGAGACCCAGTACTTC	CASSLGLAGGETQYF	TRBJ2-5	15	TRBV5-4	TRBD2	.
TGTGCCAGCAGTTACGGGAGGTCGGACACCGGGGAGCTGTTTTTT	CASSYGRSDTGELFF	TRBJ2-2	15	TRBV6-5	.	.
TGCGCCAGCAGTGTACAGAACACTGAAGCTTTCTTT	CASSVQNTEAFF	TRBJ1-1	12	TRBV10-2	.	.
TGCGCCAGCAGCCGGGCCCAGGGGGCGCAACAGTACTTC	CASSRAQGAQQYF	TRBJ2-7	13	TRBV4-3	TRBD1	.
TGTGCCAGCAGTGAAGCAGATTGGACAGTTTATAGCAATCAGCCCCAGCATTTT	CASSEADWTVYSNQPQHF	TRBJ1-5	18	TRBV6-1	.	.
TGCGCCAGCAGCCAAGAGTTGGGGAGGTCTGAAGCTTTCTTT	CASSQELGRSEAFF	TRBJ1-1	14	TRBV4-3	.	.
TGCGCCAGCAGCTTTGCGATGGCCGGGGAGCTGTTTTTT	CASSFAMAGELFF	TRBJ2-2	13	TRBV5-1	.	.
TGTGCCAGCAGCGGAGGGATTAATGAAAAACTGTTTTTT	CASSGGINEKLFF	TRBJ1-4	13	TRBV9	.	.
TGTGCCAGCAGCTTAGACTCCTTCCAAGAGACCCAGTACTTC	CASSLDSFQETQYF	TRBJ2-5	14	TRBV7-2	.	.
TGTGCCAGCAGCATTAACAGATACACTGAAGCTTTCTTT	CASSINRYTEAFF	TRBJ1-1	13	TRBV2	.	few
TGTGCCAGCAGTGAGGCCGGACAGATTGTCTATGGCTACACCTTC	CASSEAGQIVYGYTF	TRBJ1-2	15	TRBV6-1	.	.
TGTGCCAGCCAAGGAATCGAGGGGGCCTACGAGCAGTACTTC	CASQGIEGAYEQYF	TRBJ2-7	14	TRBV7-2	.	.